These 32 T cell receptor beta chains were all obtained from the same sample, sequenced in a study of PD-L1 blockade in urothelial cancer. Here immunoSEQ multiplex PCR was the method, and the copy in TCRdb shows in-frame clones only, minus some. The sample includes approximately 40,000 clones, roughly 90% seen only once; the top ten take roughly a quarter. The sample's time point: peripheral blood 6 weeks after treatment start. Here the sequenced sample was PBMCs, taken around atezolizumab (anti-PD-L1) treatment. Source of these receptors: a man aged 55-75 years with urothelial cancer.

The chain couples TRBV5-1 to TRBJ1-1; no reliable D call. Germline V CDR1 and CDR2: SGHRS, YFSETQ. The CDR3 length is 15 residues. V dropped 0 bases and J dropped 3 bases, with 12 bases sitting between them. This CDR3 reads CASSLEGKRYTEAFF. CDR3 nucleotides: TGCGCCAGCAGCTTGGAAGGAAAGAGGTACACTGAAGCTTTCTTT.

In the case of this clone: One end of the junction is discordant with germline, which a read error may explain. Other DNA sequences in this sample translate to the same CDR3. The chain links TRBV7-9 to TRBJ2-7; maybe TRBD2 (7 bases). From germline, CDR1 is SEHNR and CDR2 FQNEAQ (reference sequence). The CDR3 loop spans 15 amino acids. This CDR3 reads CASSPMGGLSYEQYF. Here the CDR3 DNA reads TGTGCCAGCAGCCCAATGGGGGGGCTGTCCTACGAGCAATACTTC.

This clone was counted a few times. The chain uses TRBV14 and TRBJ1-2, with D unresolved. Germline values: CDR1 SGHDN, CDR2 FVKESK. V lost 0 bases, J lost 4 bases, and 9 bases lay in between. This CDR3 region has 14 residues. CDR3 in amino acids: CASSQDRDLYGYTF. In nucleotides, the CDR3 is TGTGCCAGCAGCCAAGATCGGGATCTCTATGGCTACACCTTC. Full variable domain (missing parts from reference TRBV14 and TRBJ1-2): EAGVTQFPSHSVIEKGQTVTLRCDPISGHDNLYWYRRVMGKEIKFLLHFVKESKQDESGMPNNRFLAERTGGTYSTLKVQPAELEDSGVYFCASSQDRDLYGYTFGSGTRLTVV.

V is TRBV11-2 and J is TRBJ2-7; TRBD1 matches at 9 bases. This CDR3 is built from 17 residues. The ends lost 3 bases at V and 2 bases at J; junction bases unmatched: 11. Looked up from germline, CDR1 is SGHAT and CDR2 is FQNNGV. In nucleotides, the CDR3 is TGTGCCAGCAGCTTCGACCGGGACAGGGCGTTTCCCTACGAGCAGTACTTC. This encodes CASSFDRDRAFPYEQYF.

This clone appeared a single time. The chain links TRBV14 to TRBJ2-7; possibly TRBD2 for D (5 bases). The CDR3 has 14 amino acids. Per germline, CDR1 SGHDN and CDR2 FVKESK. V dropped 5 bases and J dropped 2 bases, with 13 bases sitting between them. In DNA, the CDR3 is TGTGCCAGCAGCTCCGGGATTAGGGCCTACGAGCAGTACTTC. Translated: CASSSGIRAYEQYF.

This clone was seen once. V usage is TRBV6-6 and J usage is TRBJ2-7; 7 nucleotides line up with TRBD2. Germline assignment: CDR1 MNHNY and CDR2 SVGAGI (reference sequence). This CDR3 is built from 12 residues. Germline trimming cut 5 bases from V and 9 bases from J; bases unmatched to any gene: 7. CDR3 loop: CASSGAGVSQYF. The CDR3 region has the DNA TGTGCCAGCAGTGGGGCGGGGGTATCGCAGTACTTC.

This clone showed up just once. The chain is built from TRBV6-4 and TRBJ1-5; D perhaps matches TRBD1 (5 bases). Germline CDR1 MRHNA, CDR2 SNTAGT. The ends were cut back, 4 bases at V and 4 bases at J, with 11 bases in the middle. CDR3 size: 14 residues. CDR3 in amino acids: CASSARVGNQPQHF. DNA for the CDR3: TGTGCCAGCAGTGCCAGGGTGGGAAATCAGCCCCAGCATTTT.

This rearrangement joins TRBV7-2 to TRBJ1-5, with D perhaps TRBD1 (6 bases). From germline, CDR1 is SGHTA and CDR2 FQGNSA. The CDR3 has 15 residues. V lost 2 bases and J lost 4, with 12 bases in between. The DNA for the CDR3 is TGTGCCAGCAGCTTACGGGGGGCGGGGAATCAGCCCCAGCATTTT. This codes for CASSLRGAGNQPQHF.

The chain combines TRBV7-2 with TRBJ1-3, with D maybe TRBD1 (5 bases). The CDR3 covers 14 residues. Per the germline V gene, CDR1 is SGHTA and CDR2 is FQGNSA. V was shortened by 5 bases and J by 4 bases, with 12 bases between the two germline ends. This CDR3 reads CASSQGFSGNTIYF. The CDR3 bases are TGTGCCAGCAGCCAGGGTTTCTCAGGAAACACCATATATTTT. Looking up the rest from reference TRBV7-2 and TRBJ1-3 gives the full variable domain: GAGVSQSPSNKVTEKGKDVELRCDPISGHTALYWYRQSLGQGLEFLIYFQGNSAPDKSGLPSDRFSAERTGGSVSTLTIQRTQQEDSAVYLCASSQGFSGNTIYFGEGSWLTVV.

The rearrangement links TRBV7-2 to TRBJ1-1; 10 bases agree with TRBD1. CDR3 length: 15 amino acids. The J segment lost 1 base and the V segment lost 5 bases, leaving 4 bases of the junction unmatched. Per germline, CDR1 SGHTA and CDR2 FQGNSA. CDR3 sequence: CASSRDRGRNTEAFF. The CDR3 nucleotides read TGTGCCAGCAGCCGGGACAGGGGAAGGAACACTGAAGCTTTCTTT.

The V gene is TRBV5-6, the J gene TRBJ1-5, with a tentative D call TRBD1 (5 bases). Per the germline V gene, CDR1 is SGHDT and CDR2 is YYEEEE. Trimming removed 2 bases at V and 7 bases at J, with 13 bases between. The CDR3 runs 14 residues. Written as DNA, the CDR3 is TGTGCCAGCAGCTTAACGGGGGTGGGACAGCCCCAGCATTTT. Translated, it gives CASSLTGVGQPQHF.

This chain uses TRBV5-5 with TRBJ1-3; D remains ambiguous. V was trimmed by 0 bases and J by 5 bases, leaving 12 bases between them. CDR1 and CDR2 from the germline V gene are SGHKS and YYEKEE (reference sequence). The CDR3 covers 15 residues. The CDR3 sequence is CASSLAAGERNTIYF. CDR3 DNA sequence: TGTGCCAGCAGCTTGGCTGCGGGAGAAAGAAACACCATATATTTT.

This clone was detected only once. V gene TRBV5-1 combines with J gene TRBJ2-2, with 8 bases matching TRBD1. This CDR3 contains 16 residues. Germline CDR1 reads SGHRS; CDR2 reads YFSETQ. Unmatched junction bases numbered 3, after V lost 0 bases and J lost 2 bases. In DNA form, the CDR3 reads TGCGCCAGCAGCTTGGCGGGACAGGCTAACACCGGGGAGCTGTTTTTT. It specifies CASSLAGQANTGELFF.

The table lists this clone with a few counts. The gene calls are TRBV15 and TRBJ1-1; D gene uncertain. The CDR3 has 15 residues. Trimming removed 0 bases at V and 1 base at J, with 9 bases between. In germline, CDR1 is LNHNV, CDR2 YYDKDF (reference sequence). As DNA, the CDR3 is TGTGCCACCAGCAGAGATAGACAACCGAACACTGAAGCTTTCTTT. Protein product: CATSRDRQPNTEAFF.

In DNA form, the CDR3 reads TGCGCCAGCAGCTCAAGCGGGGCCACAACTAATGAAAAACTGTTTTTT. Residues: CASSSSGATTNEKLFF. V is TRBV5-1 and J is TRBJ1-4, with a possible D match to TRBD1 (5 bases). This CDR3 region has 16 residues. Looked up from germline, CDR1 is SGHRS and CDR2 is YFSETQ. The ends were cut back, 3 bases at V and 0 bases at J, with 12 bases in the middle.

V and J are TRBV6-1 and TRBJ1-6; TRBD1 is a possible D gene (6 bases). CDR1 is MNHNS, CDR2 SASEGT, per germline. V gave up 3 bases and J gave up 9 bases, with 9 bases separating them. The CDR3 contains 13 residues. DNA for the CDR3: TGTGCCAGCAGTGAGGGGGCTGGTTCACCCCTCCACTTT. Translated: CASSEGAGSPLHF.

V gene TRBV10-1 combines with J gene TRBJ2-3, with TRBD1 matching over 9 bases. The V gene end was trimmed by 5 bases and the J gene end by 0 bases; junction bases not matched to a gene: 9. The CDR3 contains 17 residues. Per germline, CDR1 WNHNN and CDR2 SYGVQD (reference sequence). The CDR3 region is CASSPFRTGDSTDTQYF. CDR3 sequence (DNA): TGCGCCAGCAGTCCATTCAGGACAGGGGATAGCACAGATACGCAGTATTTT.

The chain has TRBV9 and TRBJ1-2; possibly TRBD1 for D (6 bases). Germline-derived CDR1 and CDR2 are SGDLS and YYNGEE. V gave up 4 bases and J gave up 7 bases, with 20 bases separating them. This CDR3 contains 15 residues. The CDR3 here is CASSPRTAEFGGYTF. The CDR3 DNA reads TGTGCCAGCAGCCCACGGACAGCTGAATTTGGTGGCTACACCTTC.

The genes are TRBV30 and TRBJ2-5; 8 bases match TRBD1. Germline lookup yields CDR1 GTSNPN and CDR2 SVGIG (reference sequence). CDR3 length: 16 amino acids. The V and J ends lost 0 bases and 4 bases, in that order; junction bases with no gene match: 10. The DNA for the CDR3 is TGTGCCTGGAGTGTACAGTTGGCAGGGGGCGTAGAGACCCAGTACTTC. Amino acids: CAWSVQLAGGVETQYF.

The J gene is TRBJ1-5, the V gene TRBV27; 10 bases line up with TRBD1. The CDR3 has 15 residues. Trimming removed 7 bases from V and 6 bases from J; junction bases left unmatched: 9. Germline V gene sequence: CDR1 MNHEY, CDR2 SMNVEV (reference sequence). CDR3 in amino acids: CASTPRGQGFQPQHF. The CDR3 DNA reads as TGTGCCAGCACCCCCAGGGGACAGGGGTTTCAGCCCCAGCATTTT.

The chain joins TRBV19 to TRBJ1-2, with TRBD1 identical over 7 bases. J gave up 7 bases and V 7 bases, and 9 bases lay outside the gene matches. The CDR3 is made up of 13 amino acids. Germline assignment: CDR1 LNHDA and CDR2 SQIVND (reference sequence). The CDR3 bases are TGTGCCAGTAACCGTCAGGGGGGTAGTGGCTACACCTTC. It yields the protein CASNRQGGSGYTF.

The chain employs TRBV10-3 and TRBJ2-4; D not certain. The V and J ends lost 3 bases and 1 base respectively, with 13 bases between them. The germline CDR1 and CDR2 sequences are ENHRY and SYGVKD. This CDR3 has 16 residues. The chain's CDR3 is CAISEEAGGAKNIQYF. CDR3 bases: TGTGCCATCAGTGAAGAAGCAGGTGGGGCCAAAAACATTCAGTACTTC.

CDR3 coding DNA: TGCGCCAGCAGCTCGAGACAGGGTACGTCCGGGGAGCTGTTTTTT. Encoded protein: CASSSRQGTSGELFF. V gene TRBV5-1 combines with J gene TRBJ2-2, with 7 bases identical to TRBD1. The length of the CDR3 is 15 residues. Germline CDR1 and CDR2: SGHRS and YFSETQ. V trimming: 3 bases; J trimming: 6 bases; junction bases outside the gene matches: 8.

The chain links TRBV5-6 to TRBJ1-6; 8 bases are a match to TRBD1. This CDR3 comprises 15 residues. Trimming cost V 4 bases and J 14 bases; bases outside gene matches: 14. Germline CDR1 reads SGHDT; CDR2 reads YYEEEE. The CDR3 nucleotides are TGTGCCAGCAGCGCCAGACAGGGGAAGGGTGGAACCCTCCACTTT. It specifies CASSARQGKGGTLHF.

To note about this clone: At one of its ends the junction is not consistent with the germline gene, which may arise from a read error. V and J are TRBV7-7 and TRBJ2-1, with D perhaps matching TRBD2 (5 bases). This CDR3 contains 14 residues. The germline gives CDR1 SSHAT, CDR2 FNYEAQ (reference sequence). CDR3 protein: CASSLAFRRAEQFF. The DNA of the CDR3 is TGTGCTAGCAGCTTAGCCTTTCGGCGGGCTGAGCAGTTCTTC.

The V and J genes are TRBV7-8 and TRBJ1-1, with D possibly matching TRBD1 (6 bases). Trimming removed 7 bases at V and 4 bases at J, with 13 bases between. This CDR3 has 13 amino acids. Per germline, CDR1 SGHVS and CDR2 FQNEAQ. The CDR3 nucleotides read TGTGCCAGCACCTGGGGGGGGCCCACTGAAGCTTTCTTT. This sequence encodes CASTWGGPTEAFF. Drawing the rest from reference TRBV7-8 and TRBJ1-1, the complete variable domain is GAGVSQSPRYKVAKRGQDVALRCDPISGHVSLFWYQQALGQGPEFLTYFQNEAQLDKSGLPSDRFFAERPEGSVSTLKIQRTQQEDSAVYLCASTWGGPTEAFFGQGTRLTVV.

The V and J genes are TRBV6-6 and TRBJ2-2; possibly TRBD1 for D (6 bases). Germline CDR1 and CDR2: MNHNY and SVGAGI (reference sequence). V was trimmed by 6 bases and J by 0 bases, leaving 14 bases between them. The CDR3 loop spans 16 amino acids. The CDR3 sequence: CASSPLGGPNTGELFF. CDR3 coding DNA: TGTGCCAGCAGCCCACTAGGGGGTCCGAACACCGGGGAGCTGTTTTTT.

The V and J genes are TRBV7-8 and TRBJ1-5; D is perhaps TRBD1 (6 bases). Germline V CDR1 and CDR2: SGHVS, FQNEAQ. Trimming stripped 3 bases from V and 4 bases from J, with 13 bases between. The CDR3 has 15 amino acids. The CDR3 nucleotides read TGTGCCAGCAGCTTGACAGGAATTGAGAATCAGCCCCAGCATTTT. Its protein is CASSLTGIENQPQHF.

The gene calls are TRBV20-1 and TRBJ2-3, with D possibly TRBD2 on 5 matching bases. There are 11 residues in the CDR3. The germline V gene has CDR1 DFQATT and CDR2 SNEGSKA (reference sequence). Trimming cost V 2 bases and J 8 bases, with 8 bases left between them. The CDR3 spells CSARWGVTQYF. CDR3 nucleotide sequence: TGCAGTGCTAGATGGGGAGTTACGCAGTATTTT.

This sequence joins TRBV6-5 and TRBJ1-6; 8 bases line up with TRBD1. Germline values: CDR1 MNHEY, CDR2 SVGAGI. This CDR3 has 14 amino acids. Losses at the gene ends were 5 bases for V and 8 bases for J; bases not matched to a gene: 5. This chain's CDR3 is CASSHQTGDSPLHF. The CDR3 coding sequence is TGTGCCAGCAGTCACCAGACAGGGGATTCACCCCTCCACTTT.

The chain is built from TRBV5-1 and TRBJ1-1; a weak D match, TRBD1 (5 bases). V lost 6 bases, J lost 5 bases, and 17 bases lay in between. Germline V gene data show CDR1 as SGHRS and CDR2 as YFSETQ. The CDR3 is 14 amino acids. The chain's CDR3 is CASNNQGGGTEAFF. CDR3 DNA: TGCGCCAGCAACAATCAGGGTGGAGGGACTGAAGCTTTCTTT.

The chain couples TRBV19 to TRBJ2-2; TRBD2 might be the D (7 bases). CDR1 is LNHDA and CDR2 is SQIVND in the germline V gene (reference sequence). Trimming left V 1 base short and J 0 bases short, with 9 bases between. There are 16 residues in the CDR3. The CDR3 region has the DNA TGTGCCAGTAGTATAGGGGGGGGCGCGAACACCGGGGAGCTGTTTTTT. Residues: CASSIGGGANTGELFF.